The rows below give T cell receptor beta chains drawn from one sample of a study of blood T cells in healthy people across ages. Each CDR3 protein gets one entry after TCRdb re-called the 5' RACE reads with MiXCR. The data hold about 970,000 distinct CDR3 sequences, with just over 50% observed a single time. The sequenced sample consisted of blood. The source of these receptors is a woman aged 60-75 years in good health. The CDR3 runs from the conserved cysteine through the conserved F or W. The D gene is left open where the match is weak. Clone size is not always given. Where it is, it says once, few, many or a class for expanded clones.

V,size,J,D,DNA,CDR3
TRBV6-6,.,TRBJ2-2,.,TGTGCCAGCAGTTACGAGCCCTTACACGGGGAGCTGTTTTTT,CASSYEPLHGELFF
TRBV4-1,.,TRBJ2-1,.,TGCGCCAGCAGCCCCTATGGGGCGAGTGAGGAGCAGTTCTTC,CASSPYGASEEQFF
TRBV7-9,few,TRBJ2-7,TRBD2,TGTGCCAGCAGCTTAGGTGGGAGGGCCCTCGAGCAGTACTTC,CASSLGGRALEQYF
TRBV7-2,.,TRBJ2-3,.,TGTGCCAGCAGCTTTCGGGGACCAGATACGCAGTATTTT,CASSFRGPDTQYF
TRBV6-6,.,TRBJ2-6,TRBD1,TGTGCCAGCAGGGACAGGGGGAGCTCTGGGGCCAACGTCCTGACTTTC,CASRDRGSSGANVLTF
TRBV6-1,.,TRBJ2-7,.,TGTGCCTGCAGTTCGGCAGGAGACTCCTACGAGCAGTACTTC,CACSSAGDSYEQYF
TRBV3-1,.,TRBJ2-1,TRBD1,TGTGCCAGCAGCGTACAGGGGGATGAGCAGTTCTTC,CASSVQGDEQFF
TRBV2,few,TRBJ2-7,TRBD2,TGTGCCAGCCCCGAATGGCGGGAGCATGGGGACGAGCAGTACTTC,CASPEWREHGDEQYF
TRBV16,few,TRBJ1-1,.,TGTGCCAGCAGCCAATCTCGAGGGGAAGCTTTCTTT,CASSQSRGEAFF
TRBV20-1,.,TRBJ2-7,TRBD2,TGCAGTGCTATCGGGGGGGTTATCTACGAGCAGTACTTC,CSAIGGVIYEQYF
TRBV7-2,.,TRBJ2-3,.,TGTGCCAGCAGCTTAGGTGGACATAGGCAGTATTTT,CASSLGGHRQYF
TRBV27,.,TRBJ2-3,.,TGTGCCAGCAAACGGAGTACCCAGAAGGGCACAGATACGCAGTATTTT,CASKRSTQKGTDTQYF
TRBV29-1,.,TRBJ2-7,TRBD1,TGCAGCGTCCGGGACAGGGGAACATACGAGCAGTACTTC,CSVRDRGTYEQYF
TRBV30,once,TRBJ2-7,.,TGTGCCTGGAGTTTAGGCAGGGCGGCCGAGCAGTACTTC,CAWSLGRAAEQYF
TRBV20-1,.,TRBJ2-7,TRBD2,TGCAGTGCATCGAGCGGGAGCGTAGTCTCCTACGAGCAGTACTTC,CSASSGSVVSYEQYF
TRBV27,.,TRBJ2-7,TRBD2,TGTGCCAGCAGCGGGGGGGCGAGCTCCTACAATGAGCAGTACTTC,CASSGGASSYNEQYF
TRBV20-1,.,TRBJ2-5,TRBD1,TGCAGTGCTAGGTGGGACAGGGTGCTTGAAGAGACCCAGTACTTC,CSARWDRVLEETQYF
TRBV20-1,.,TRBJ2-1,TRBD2,TGCAGTGCGGGACTAGCGGGGTTATACGAGCAGTTCTTC,CSAGLAGLYEQFF
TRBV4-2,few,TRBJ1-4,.,TGTGCCAGCAGCCAAGGACAGAGCCTCGAGAAACTGTTTTTT,CASSQGQSLEKLFF
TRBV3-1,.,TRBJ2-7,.,TGTGCCAGCAGCCAAGATCGCCTAACCATCCTTTACAATGAGCAGTACTTC,CASSQDRLTILYNEQYF
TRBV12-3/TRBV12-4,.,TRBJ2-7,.,TGTGCCAGCAACGCCCAAGGAAAATTCTACGAGCAGTACTTC,CASNAQGKFYEQYF
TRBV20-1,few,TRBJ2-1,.,TGCAGTGCTAGAGAAGCTAACCTCAATGAGCAGTTCTTC,CSAREANLNEQFF
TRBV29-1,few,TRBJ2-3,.,TGCAGCGTTGAGACAGATACGCAGTATTTT,CSVETDTQYF
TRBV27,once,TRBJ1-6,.,TGTGCCAGCAGTTTCTCCAGGAGAGAATCACCCCTCCACTTT,CASSFSRRESPLHF
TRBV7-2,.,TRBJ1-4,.,TGTGCCAGCAGCTTACGTGGTGACAGGGAAAAACTGTTTTTT,CASSLRGDREKLFF
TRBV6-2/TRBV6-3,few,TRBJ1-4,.,TGTGCCAGCAGTTACTCAGCTTTGGAGGGGCGAAAACTGTTTTTT,CASSYSALEGRKLFF
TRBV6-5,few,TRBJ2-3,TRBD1,TGTGCCAGCAGCCTCGGGACAGACGGCACAGATACGCAGTATTTT,CASSLGTDGTDTQYF
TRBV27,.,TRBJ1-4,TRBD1,TGTGCCAGCGGGCGACAGGGTCAGAATGAAAAACTGTTTTTT,CASGRQGQNEKLFF
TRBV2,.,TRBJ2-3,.,TGTGCCAGCAGTGATCCTAAAGAGGCAGATACGCAGTATTTT,CASSDPKEADTQYF
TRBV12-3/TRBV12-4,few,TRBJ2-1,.,TGTGCCAGCAGGCAAGGGACCACGCAGTTCTTC,CASRQGTTQFF
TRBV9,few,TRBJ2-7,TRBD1,TGTGCCAGCAGCGTAGGGGGACAGGGCTACGAGCAGTACTTC,CASSVGGQGYEQYF
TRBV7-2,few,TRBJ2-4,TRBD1,TGTGCCAGCAGCCCAAAGACAGGGCAGTATTCCGCCAAAAACATTCAGTACTTC,CASSPKTGQYSAKNIQYF
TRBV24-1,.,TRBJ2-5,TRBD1,TGTGCCACCAGCTCCGCAGGGGGAAGGGCAGAGACCCAGTACTTC,CATSSAGGRAETQYF
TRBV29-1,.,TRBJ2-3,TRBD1,TGCAGCGTATCTACAGGGGAAGATACGCAGTATTTT,CSVSTGEDTQYF
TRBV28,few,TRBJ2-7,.,TGTGCCAGCAGTCGGTACAGGGCCGGTGAGCAGTACTTC,CASSRYRAGEQYF
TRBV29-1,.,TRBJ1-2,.,TGCAGCGTCAAGGTGGTGACCTATGGCTACACCTTC,CSVKVVTYGYTF
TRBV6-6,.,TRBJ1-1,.,TGTGCCAGCAGTCCTCCGGCGACAGTTAGGCCGATGGCTTTCTTT,CASSPPATVRPMAFF
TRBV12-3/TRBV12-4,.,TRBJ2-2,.,TGTGCCAGCACTCTTACCGGGGAGCTGTTTTTT,CASTLTGELFF
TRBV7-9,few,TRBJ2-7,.,TGTGCCAGCAGCGGGGGAAAAGCCTACGAGCAGTACTTC,CASSGGKAYEQYF
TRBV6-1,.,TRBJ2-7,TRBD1,TGTGCCAGCAGGACAGGGGATTTTCGCGAGCAGTACTTC,CASRTGDFREQYF
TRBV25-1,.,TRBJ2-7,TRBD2,TGTGCCAGCACCCCGGGGGGGACTAGAGAGCAGTACTTC,CASTPGGTREQYF
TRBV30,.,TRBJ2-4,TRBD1,TGTGCCTGGAGTGCCTGGACAGGGAGAGGAAACATTCAGTACTTC,CAWSAWTGRGNIQYF
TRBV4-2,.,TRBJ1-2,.,TGTGCCAGCAGCCGCAATCCGGGGGGTGACAACTATGGCTACACCTTC,CASSRNPGGDNYGYTF
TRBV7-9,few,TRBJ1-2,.,TGTGCCAGCTGGACAGAACTATATGGCTACACCTTC,CASWTELYGYTF
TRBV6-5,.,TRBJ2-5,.,TGTGCCAGCAGTACAGCCCCCCTCGGGAAGACCCAGTACTTC,CASSTAPLGKTQYF
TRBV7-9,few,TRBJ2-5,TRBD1,TGTGCCAGCAGCTTCTGGGACAGGGCCCAAGAGACCCAGTACTTC,CASSFWDRAQETQYF